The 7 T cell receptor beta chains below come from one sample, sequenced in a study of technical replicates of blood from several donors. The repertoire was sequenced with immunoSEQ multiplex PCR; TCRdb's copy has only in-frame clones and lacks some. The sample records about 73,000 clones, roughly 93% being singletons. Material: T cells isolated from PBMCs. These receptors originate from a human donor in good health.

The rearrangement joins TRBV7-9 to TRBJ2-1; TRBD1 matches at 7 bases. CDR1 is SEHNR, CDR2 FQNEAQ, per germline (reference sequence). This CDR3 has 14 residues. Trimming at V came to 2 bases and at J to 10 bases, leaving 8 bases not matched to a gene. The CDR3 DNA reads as TGTGCCAGCAGCTTACGGGACAGTTCTGGCGAGCAGTTCTTC. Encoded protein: CASSLRDSSGEQFF.

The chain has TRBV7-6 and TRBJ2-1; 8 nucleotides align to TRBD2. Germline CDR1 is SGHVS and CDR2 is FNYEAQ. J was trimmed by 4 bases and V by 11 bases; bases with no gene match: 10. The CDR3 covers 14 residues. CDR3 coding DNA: TGTGCCGGGAGTCGGGGGGGCGATTACAATGAGCAGTTCTTC. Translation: CAGSRGGDYNEQFF.

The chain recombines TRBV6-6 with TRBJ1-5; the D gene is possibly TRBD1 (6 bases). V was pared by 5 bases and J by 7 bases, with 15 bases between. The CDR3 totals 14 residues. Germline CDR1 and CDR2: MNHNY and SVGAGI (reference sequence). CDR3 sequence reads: CASSNRRGGQPQHF. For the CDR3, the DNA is TGTGCCAGCAGTAACAGGCGGGGGGGCCAGCCCCAGCATTTT.

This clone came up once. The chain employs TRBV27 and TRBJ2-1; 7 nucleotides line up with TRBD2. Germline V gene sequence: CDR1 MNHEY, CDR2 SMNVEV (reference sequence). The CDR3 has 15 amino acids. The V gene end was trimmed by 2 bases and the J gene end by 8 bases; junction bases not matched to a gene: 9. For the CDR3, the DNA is TGTGCCAGCAGTTTAGTGGCGGGAGAGGTAGATGAGCAGTTCTTC. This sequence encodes CASSLVAGEVDEQFF.

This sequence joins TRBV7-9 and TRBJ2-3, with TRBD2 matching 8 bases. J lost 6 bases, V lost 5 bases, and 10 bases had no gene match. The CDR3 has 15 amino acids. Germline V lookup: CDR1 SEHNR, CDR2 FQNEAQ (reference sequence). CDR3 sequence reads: CASSLGGGSLDTQYF. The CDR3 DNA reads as TGTGCCAGCAGCCTCGGGGGGGGATCCTTGGATACGCAGTATTTT.

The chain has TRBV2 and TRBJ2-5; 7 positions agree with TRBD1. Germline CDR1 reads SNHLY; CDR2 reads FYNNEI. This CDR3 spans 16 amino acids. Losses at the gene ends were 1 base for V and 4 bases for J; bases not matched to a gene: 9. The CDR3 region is CASSEGGQLRTETQYF. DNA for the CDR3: TGTGCCAGCAGTGAAGGGGGACAGCTTCGAACAGAGACCCAGTACTTC.

CDR3 nucleotides: TGTGCCAGCATTCTGACAGGGACCTACGAGCAGTACTTC. Translating it yields CASILTGTYEQYF. The chain is built from TRBV11-2 and TRBJ2-7, with TRBD1 matching over 7 bases. Looked up from germline, CDR1 is SGHAT and CDR2 is FQNNGV. After removal of 7 bases from V and 2 bases from J, the junction contained 5 bases not matched to a gene. This CDR3 has 13 residues.